One sample yielded the 28 T cell receptor beta chains listed below, sequenced in a study of blood T cells in healthy people across ages. Next came a second PCR, run for about 6 to 11 cycles, which used a sample-barcoded 5' primer along with a J-beta primer mix. TCRdb independently ran MiXCR on the 5' RACE reads; one entry per CDR3 protein. The repertoire consists of roughly 1.6 million distinct CDR3 sequences, with 30% to 40% occurring once and the leading ten covering approximately 10%. Input material: blood. These receptors all stem from a woman younger than 45 in good health.

A note on this clonotype: A junction end diverges from the germline sequence, so it may reflect a read error. The rearrangement links TRBV29-1 to TRBJ1-2; 10 bases match TRBD1. Germline V gene sequence: CDR1 SQVTM, CDR2 ANQGSEA. The CDR3 extends over 15 amino acids. The CDR3 DNA follows: TGCAGCGTTGTAATAAGGGACAGGGGTAATTATGGCCACACCTTC. It yields the protein CSVVIRDRGNYGHTF.

The chain has TRBV11-2 and TRBJ2-3, with no clear D. Trimming cost V 0 bases and J 1 base, with 11 bases left between them. The CDR3 has 16 residues. Germline assignment: CDR1 SGHAT and CDR2 FQNNGV. In nucleotides, the CDR3 is TGTGCCAGCAGCTTAGATAGGCGGTCCCGCACAGATACGCAGTATTTT. This codes for CASSLDRRSRTDTQYF.

The rearrangement uses TRBV7-2 and TRBJ1-2; possibly TRBD1 for D (5 bases). With 5 bases removed from V and 3 bases from J, the gap between germline ends came to 13 bases. CDR1 and CDR2 from the germline V gene are SGHTA and FQGNSA. The length of the CDR3 is 14 residues. CDR3 sequence: CASSGMGGDYGYTF. The CDR3 DNA is TGTGCCAGCAGCGGGATGGGGGGTGACTATGGCTACACCTTC.

The chain has TRBV2 and TRBJ2-3; D gene unclear. This CDR3 comprises 16 residues. The V gene's germline CDR1 is SNHLY and CDR2 FYNNEI. V shed 1 base and J shed 2 bases, with 13 bases lying between them. The CDR3, as DNA: TGTGCCAGCAGTGAAGTGGGCTCGGATCTCACAGATACGCAGTATTTT. This encodes CASSEVGSDLTDTQYF.

Comment on this clonotype: Germline is not matched at one junction end, which may reflect a read error. J is TRBJ1-2 and V is TRBV28, with D uncertain. The CDR3 runs 15 residues. Germline V gene sequence: CDR1 MDHEN, CDR2 SYDVKM. CDR3 nucleotides: TGTGCCAGCAGTCGGATCCTGACAACTAACTATGGCTGCACCTTC. This codes for CASSRILTTNYGCTF.

The chain couples TRBV2 to TRBJ1-6; D gene ambiguous. The CDR3 runs 16 residues. Per the germline V gene, CDR1 is SNHLY and CDR2 is FYNNEI. V lost 2 bases to trimming and J lost 8 bases, with 16 bases between them. The CDR3 spells CASSEMGQGDYSPLHF. The CDR3 bases are TGTGCCAGCAGTGAAATGGGCCAAGGAGACTATTCACCCCTCCACTTT.

This chain connects TRBV5-1 to TRBJ2-7; no clear D. CDR1 is SGHRS, CDR2 YFSETQ, per germline. V lost 4 bases, J lost 1 base, and 15 bases lay in between. The CDR3 is 15 residues long. DNA of the CDR3: TGCGCCAGCAGCGCCCCGTCTGGGGTATCCTACGAGCAGTACTTC. It is translated as CASSAPSGVSYEQYF.

In this sample, this clonotype turned up many times. This sequence joins TRBV7-9 and TRBJ2-3; no reliable D call. Germline CDR1 and CDR2: SEHNR and FQNEAQ (reference sequence). The CDR3 totals 12 residues. Between the trimmed V and J ends, which lost 1 base and 5 bases, there was a span of 4 bases. DNA of the CDR3: TGTGCCAGCAGCTTAGTAAAAGATACGCAGTATTTT. Protein: CASSLVKDTQYF.

Details on this clonotype: The junction differs from germline at one of its ends, possibly a read error. This chain links TRBV7-2 with TRBJ1-2; D not certain. The CDR3 runs to 13 residues. CDR1 and CDR2 (germline): SGHTA, FQGNSA. CDR3 sequence: CVSSITVNYGYTF. The CDR3 bases are TGTGTCAGCAGCATAACAGTAAACTATGGTTACACCTTC.

This clonotype was seen repeatedly, ten times or more. CDR3 sequence (DNA): TGTGCCACCAGCAGAGATCAAGAGACCCAGTACTTC. Its protein product is CATSRDQETQYF. The chain combines TRBV15 with TRBJ2-5; D is unresolved. Germline V gene data show CDR1 as LNHNV and CDR2 as YYDKDF (reference sequence). V was cut by 0 bases and J by 2 bases, with 1 base left in between. CDR3 length equals 12 residues.

The genes are TRBV20-1 and TRBJ2-1; D tentatively reads TRBD1 or TRBD2 (7 bases each). The CDR3 length is 14 residues. V was shortened by 3 bases and J by 9 bases, with 18 bases between the two germline ends. Germline V gene data show CDR1 as DFQATT and CDR2 as SNEGSKA (reference sequence). The DNA for the CDR3 is TGCAGTGCTAGGGGGACTATACGACAGGGTGAGCAGTTCTTC. Translating it yields CSARGTIRQGEQFF.

The V and J genes are TRBV15 and TRBJ2-3; D is uncertain. Trimming removed 6 bases at V and 4 bases at J, with 11 bases between. Germline assignment: CDR1 LNHNV and CDR2 YYDKDF (reference sequence). The CDR3 covers 13 residues. The CDR3, as DNA: TGTGCCACCAGGGGCTCTACGGCAGATACGCAGTATTTT. Residues: CATRGSTADTQYF.

The chain uses TRBV6-6 and TRBJ2-7; D perhaps matches TRBD2 (6 bases). V lost 2 bases, J lost 4 bases, and 21 bases lay in between. The CDR3 length is 17 residues. Germline CDR1 reads MNHNY; CDR2 reads SVGAGI (reference sequence). The CDR3 region is CASSYPPPGGWSYEQYF. Here the CDR3 DNA reads TGTGCCAGCAGTTACCCACCCCCCGGGGGTTGGTCATACGAGCAGTACTTC.

This clonotype was picked up a small number of times. CDR3 in amino acids: CASSPRDHSSEQYF. The DNA for the CDR3 is TGTGCCAGCAGTCCCCGGGACCACAGTTCCGAGCAGTACTTC. V and J are TRBV28 and TRBJ2-7, with D perhaps being TRBD1 or TRBD2 (5 bases each). Trimming shortened V by 5 bases and J by 6 bases, and 17 bases separated the two germline ends. The CDR3 covers 14 residues. The V gene's germline CDR1 is MDHEN and CDR2 SYDVKM.

The chain carries TRBV2 and TRBJ1-1, with D uncertain. V lost 5 bases and J 3 bases, leaving 10 bases between the germline ends. The CDR3 sequence is 13 residues long. The germline CDR1 and CDR2 sequences are SNHLY and FYNNEI. The CDR3 loop reads CASSRTVDTEAFF. The CDR3 DNA reads TGTGCCAGCAGTCGCACAGTCGACACTGAAGCTTTCTTT.

This clonotype was counted a few times. The chain recombines TRBV6-1 with TRBJ2-5, with 7 bases fitting TRBD1. The junction had 4 bases not matched to a gene; V was cut back by 1 base and J by 2 bases. Germline V CDR1 and CDR2: MNHNS, SASEGT. CDR3 length: 15 amino acids. CDR3 loop: CASSEEGRGQETQYF. In DNA, the CDR3 is TGTGCCAGCAGTGAAGAGGGCAGGGGGCAAGAGACCCAGTACTTC.

This clonotype occurred a few times. This sequence joins TRBV7-9 and TRBJ2-5, with TRBD2 as a possible D gene (5 bases). Germline V gives CDR1 SEHNR, CDR2 FQNEAQ (reference sequence). Trimming pared 2 bases from V and 3 bases from J, leaving 13 bases between. This CDR3 region has 15 residues. The CDR3 protein is CASSLKPGGEETQYF. In DNA form, the CDR3 reads TGTGCCAGCAGCTTAAAACCCGGAGGAGAAGAGACCCAGTACTTC.

This chain links TRBV5-1 with TRBJ2-3, with D possibly being TRBD1 or TRBD2 (5 bases each). V gave up 5 bases and J gave up 3 bases, with 13 bases separating them. Per the germline V gene, CDR1 is SGHRS and CDR2 is YFSETQ. This CDR3 has 14 amino acids. The CDR3 nucleotides are TGCGCCAGCAGGGGGGTACAGGCAACAGATACGCAGTATTTT. This gives the protein CASRGVQATDTQYF.

This clonotype appeared a few times. The rearrangement uses TRBV7-9 and TRBJ2-1; no reliable D call. Trimming left V 5 bases short and J 0 bases short, with 14 bases between. The CDR3 totals 16 residues. Per germline, CDR1 SEHNR and CDR2 FQNEAQ (reference sequence). The DNA of the CDR3 is TGTGCCAGCAGCCCTCGTGGGTACGACTCCTACAATGAGCAGTTCTTC. This encodes CASSPRGYDSYNEQFF.

Many counts were recorded for this clonotype. V is TRBV4-1 and J is TRBJ2-1; tentatively, D is TRBD1 or TRBD2 (5 bases each). V gave up 5 bases and J gave up 2 bases, with 16 bases separating them. The CDR3 spans 16 residues. The germline V gene encodes CDR1 MGHRA and CDR2 YSYEKL. The CDR3 DNA reads TGCGCCAGCAGCTCCACCCCGGGACGTACCTACAATGAGCAGTTCTTC. This gives the protein CASSSTPGRTYNEQFF.

This chain links TRBV27 with TRBJ2-2; 8 positions match TRBD2. Germline assignment: CDR1 MNHEY and CDR2 SMNVEV (reference sequence). J was trimmed by 4 bases and V by 6 bases; bases with no gene match: 4. This CDR3 is built from 14 residues. The CDR3 nucleotides read TGTGCCAGCAGCGGGAGGGCGCGCACCGGGGAGCTGTTTTTT. It is translated as CASSGRARTGELFF.

This rearrangement joins TRBV6-1 to TRBJ1-1; D gene uncertain. CDR3 length equals 13 residues. Trimming removed 8 bases at V and 1 base at J, with 11 bases between. Germline V gives CDR1 MNHNS, CDR2 SASEGT. The CDR3, as DNA: TGTGCCAGCGAGCTTGAAGGGAACACTGAAGCTTTCTTT. It is translated as CASELEGNTEAFF.

The rearrangement links TRBV20-1 to TRBJ2-4, with TRBD2 matching 7 bases. Germline CDR1 and CDR2: DFQATT and SNEGSKA (reference sequence). V shed 6 bases, J shed 10 bases, and the junction held 12 bases outside the gene matches. CDR3 length: 13 residues. The CDR3 DNA follows: TGCAGTGCCCAACAACCAATTAGCGGGATTCAGTACTTC. Translated, it gives CSAQQPISGIQYF.

This clonotype showed up just a few times. The V and J genes are TRBV20-1 and TRBJ1-1; D not certain. V lost 0 bases, J lost 4 bases, and 9 bases lay in between. Germline V gene sequence: CDR1 DFQATT, CDR2 SNEGSKA (reference sequence). The length of the CDR3 is 13 residues. CDR3: CSARDRTSTEAFF. The DNA of the CDR3 is TGCAGTGCTAGAGACAGGACGTCCACTGAAGCTTTCTTT.

This clonotype has just a few counts. The chain is built from TRBV28 and TRBJ1-5; D is uncertain. With 5 bases removed from V and 0 bases from J, the gap between germline ends came to 8 bases. The length of the CDR3 is 14 residues. Germline V gene lookup returns CDR1 MDHEN and CDR2 SYDVKM. The CDR3, as DNA: TGTGCCAGCAGTAACACATATAGCAATCAGCCCCAGCATTTT. Translating gives CASSNTYSNQPQHF.

CDR3 in amino acids: CASSPLKAPYEQYF. DNA for the CDR3: TGTGCCAGCAGTCCTCTAAAGGCTCCTTACGAGCAGTACTTC. The rearrangement joins TRBV7-2 to TRBJ2-7; D gene uncertain. This CDR3 region has 14 residues. Trimming stripped 6 bases from V and 4 bases from J, with 16 bases between. CDR1 is SGHTA and CDR2 is FQGNSA in the germline V gene.

The V gene is TRBV20-1, the J gene TRBJ1-1; unclear D gene. CDR1 and CDR2 from the germline V gene are DFQATT and SNEGSKA (reference sequence). With 3 bases removed from V and 1 base from J, the gap between germline ends came to 9 bases. The CDR3 is 13 amino acids. The CDR3 bases are TGCAGTGCTAGTCGCAGCCAGAACACTGAAGCTTTCTTT. Translated, it gives CSASRSQNTEAFF.

This clonotype was seen just once. This chain joins TRBV15 and TRBJ2-1; D may match TRBD1 or TRBD2 (5 bases each). Per germline, CDR1 LNHNV and CDR2 YYDKDF (reference sequence). V lost 3 bases, J lost 12 bases, and 18 bases lay in between. CDR3 length equals 14 residues. The CDR3 DNA is TGTGCCACCAGCAGGAGGGGTCTAGGGCTTGGGCAGTTCTTC. It codes for CATSRRGLGLGQFF.